This TCR beta chain was obtained from a study of blood T cell repertoires in COVID-19. At the level of the study: Samples taken during acute and convalescent COVID-19 were collected in the United States, Italy and Spain.

Source study methods: Amplifying reference gene primers gave estimates of nucleated cell counts. Only in-frame clones appear in the TCRdb table, and some are missing; sequencing was by immunoSEQ multiplex PCR. The V and J calls and clone size were taken over from that table, and D and trimming were inferred from the DNA. The sample lists some 180,000 clones; more than 85% were seen once. Which cohort a participant joined came from the clinical history participants gave. The germline gives CDR1 MNHNS, CDR2 SASEGT. The junction had 4 bases not matched to a gene; V was cut back by 3 bases and J by 4 bases. The CDR3 is 15 residues long.

This sequence originates from a woman aged 35 to 49 in a cohort exposed to, infected with or recovered from COVID-19 (not recorded which). The rearrangement uses TRBV6-1 and TRBJ2-1; 9 nucleotides agree with TRBD2. What was sequenced was PBMCs or T cells enriched from blood (not recorded which). As DNA, the CDR3 is TGTGCCAGCAGTGACGGCGGGGGGGGTTACAATGAGCAGTTCTTC. Translation: CASSDGGGGYNEQFF.